The 30 T cell receptor beta chains presented below share a single source sample, sequenced in a study of early T cells in non-severe SARS-CoV-2 infection (dated by TCRdb to the early 2020s). Preparation of the library involved 5' RACE. The sequencing machine was a NextSeq 500. TCRdb trimmed the raw reads at Q25, called clones with MiXCR and kept productive beta chains. Rows with one shared CDR3 protein collapse into an entry with the most common genes and DNA. Present in this sample are roughly 50,000 distinct CDR3 sequences, around 6% of which were seen just once. Together, the top ten hold 4.5% of the sample. The material sequenced was whole blood. The receptors were gathered from an adult who was a healthcare worker with PCR-confirmed SARS-CoV-2 infection or an uninfected control (not recorded which).

This clonotype was detected ten times or more. The rearrangement joins TRBV29-1 to TRBJ2-5; D unclear. The germline V gene encodes CDR1 SQVTM and CDR2 ANQGSEA. Between the trimmed V and J ends, which lost 5 bases and 6 bases, there was a span of 13 bases. The CDR3 length is 12 residues. The CDR3 sequence is CSVRRVGQTQYF. CDR3 sequence (DNA): TGCAGCGTTAGAAGGGTTGGACAGACCCAGTACTTC.

At least ten counts were recorded for this clonotype. V usage is TRBV7-9 and J usage is TRBJ2-7, with D unresolved. The length of the CDR3 is 14 residues. Trimming stripped 2 bases from V and 2 bases from J, with 10 bases between. Germline-derived CDR1 and CDR2 are SEHNR and FQNEAQ (reference sequence). CDR3 DNA: TGTGCCAGCAGCTTAAGCATCGTCCCCTACGAGCAGTACTTC. This translates into CASSLSIVPYEQYF.

This clonotype was recorded at least ten times. The rearrangement joins TRBV2 to TRBJ1-6; 8 nucleotides match TRBD1. With 0 bases clipped from V and 8 bases from J, the junction kept 3 bases outside the gene matches. Germline values: CDR1 SNHLY, CDR2 FYNNEI. The CDR3 is made up of 15 amino acids. Here the CDR3 DNA reads TGTGCCAGCAGTGAAGCGTACAGGGGGGATTCACCCCTCCACTTT. It codes for CASSEAYRGDSPLHF.

This clonotype was counted at least ten times. V gene TRBV7-8 combines with J gene TRBJ2-1, with no clear D. The CDR3 totals 13 residues. CDR1 SGHVS and CDR2 FQNEAQ come from the germline V gene. Deletions cut 0 bases from V and 6 bases from J, with 6 bases between. DNA of the CDR3: TGTGCCAGCAGCTTAGCAGGTTCCAATGAGCAGTTCTTC. Translated: CASSLAGSNEQFF.

This clonotype was detected only a few times. V and J are TRBV7-8 and TRBJ1-1; possibly TRBD1 for D (6 bases). This CDR3 contains 14 residues. Germline V CDR1 and CDR2: SGHVS, FQNEAQ. V was trimmed by 2 bases and J by 1 base, leaving 8 bases between them. In DNA, the CDR3 is TGTGCCAGCAGCTTAAGGGGGGAGAACACTGAAGCTTTCTTT. Amino acid sequence: CASSLRGENTEAFF. Looking up the rest from reference TRBV7-8 and TRBJ1-1 gives the full variable domain: GAGVSQSPRYKVAKRGQDVALRCDPISGHVSLFWYQQALGQGPEFLTYFQNEAQLDKSGLPSDRFFAERPEGSVSTLKIQRTQQEDSAVYLCASSLRGENTEAFFGQGTRLTVV.

This clonotype has ten or more counts. The J gene is TRBJ1-5, the V gene TRBV6-1; D remains unclear. The CDR3 length is 13 residues. V was shortened by 2 bases and J by 5 bases, with 7 bases between the two germline ends. CDR1 and CDR2 (germline): MNHNS, SASEGT. The CDR3 region is CASSELDHQPQHF. CDR3 in DNA: TGTGCCAGCAGTGAATTGGACCATCAGCCCCAGCATTTT.

There are a few counts of this clonotype. This chain connects TRBV12-3 or TRBV12-4 to TRBJ2-3; TRBD2 aligns across 12 bases. The CDR3 loop spans 16 amino acids. V was clipped by 6 bases and J by 3 bases; unmatched bases: 7. The CDR3 loop reads CASRPIGLAGTDTQYF. As DNA, the CDR3 is TGTGCCAGCAGGCCAATCGGACTAGCGGGAACAGATACGCAGTATTTT.

J is TRBJ1-3 and V is TRBV5-4; D is ambiguous. Trimming took off 3 bases at V and 1 base at J, with 11 bases between the two ends. The V gene's germline CDR1 is SGHNT and CDR2 YYREEE (reference sequence). This CDR3 region has 15 residues. The CDR3 sequence is CASSSELNSGNTIYF. DNA of the CDR3: TGTGCCAGCAGCTCAGAACTGAATTCTGGAAACACCATATATTTT. Variable domain in full (rest from reference TRBV5-4 and TRBJ1-3): ETGVTQSPTHLIKTRGQQVTLRCSSQSGHNTVSWYQQALGQGPQFIFQYYREEENGRGNFPPRFSGLQFPNYSSELNVNALELDDSALYLCASSSELNSGNTIYFGEGSWLTVV.

This clonotype has ten or more counts. This sequence joins TRBV11-2 and TRBJ1-5; no reliable D call. V was trimmed by 0 bases and J by 5 bases, leaving 8 bases between them. Germline V gene data show CDR1 as SGHAT and CDR2 as FQNNGV. CDR3 length: 14 residues. The CDR3 sequence is CASSLDRWDQPQHF. CDR3 DNA sequence: TGTGCCAGCAGCTTAGATCGGTGGGATCAGCCCCAGCATTTT.

In this sample, this clonotype turned up many times. The chain employs TRBV4-1 and TRBJ2-3; the D gene is possibly TRBD2 (6 bases). The V gene's germline CDR1 is MGHRA and CDR2 YSYEKL. The V gene lost 4 bases and the J gene lost 0 bases, with 14 bases spanning the gap. CDR3 length: 16 residues. The CDR3 coding sequence is TGCGCCAGCAGCCGCTGGGATAGCGGTAGCACAGATACGCAGTATTTT. Its translation: CASSRWDSGSTDTQYF.

This clonotype turned up a few times. The chain couples TRBV12-3 or TRBV12-4 to TRBJ2-7; no clear D gene. The CDR3 spans 11 residues. V lost 3 bases and J lost 2, with 2 bases in between. This chain's CDR3 is CASSFAYEQYF. The CDR3 region has the DNA TGTGCCAGCAGTTTCGCCTACGAGCAGTACTTC.

The chain carries TRBV18 and TRBJ2-2; D possibly corresponds to TRBD1 (6 bases). The CDR3 runs to 16 residues. The germline V and J ends were trimmed by 1 base and 5 bases, with 14 bases remaining between them. The germline gives CDR1 KGHSH, CDR2 LQKENI. CDR3 region: CASSPRSGRGTGELFF. CDR3 nucleotide sequence: TGTGCCAGCTCACCACGCTCTGGAAGGGGGACCGGGGAGCTGTTTTTT. Full variable domain (rest looked up from reference TRBV18 and TRBJ2-2): NAGVMQNPRHLVRRRGQEARLRCSPMKGHSHVYWYRQLPEEGLKFMVYLQKENIIDESGMPKERFSAEFPKEGPSILRIQQVVRGDSAAYFCASSPRSGRGTGELFFGEGSRLTVL.

This clonotype was detected ten times or more. This chain links TRBV10-3 with TRBJ1-2, with no clear D. Germline V lookup: CDR1 ENHRY, CDR2 SYGVKD. Deletions cut 5 bases from V and 8 bases from J, with 9 bases between. This CDR3 region has 11 residues. Here the CDR3 reads CAISSQVGYTF. CDR3 DNA: TGTGCCATCAGTTCCCAAGTAGGCTACACCTTC.

This clonotype was counted ten times or more. The chain links TRBV6-1 to TRBJ2-7; D perhaps matches TRBD1 (6 bases). V was pared by 1 base and J by 6 bases, with 13 bases between. Germline values: CDR1 MNHNS, CDR2 SASEGT. CDR3 length equals 14 residues. CDR3 coding DNA: TGTGCCAGCAGTGAAGACGGCAGGGGATCCGAGCAGTACTTC. It translates to CASSEDGRGSEQYF.

The sample holds many counts of this clonotype. The J gene is TRBJ2-1, the V gene TRBV20-1; D is possibly TRBD2 (7 bases). V shed 3 bases and J shed 8 bases, with 23 bases lying between them. This CDR3 has 16 residues. Looked up from germline, CDR1 is DFQATT and CDR2 is SNEGSKA (reference sequence). CDR3 in DNA: TGCAGTGCTAGCGCGCGCGGGGGCGCTCGGCTCGATGAGCAGTTCTTC. Protein: CSASARGGARLDEQFF.

The gene calls are TRBV5-4 and TRBJ2-3; D not resolved. Trimming pared 3 bases from V and 3 bases from J, leaving 11 bases between. The CDR3 is 14 residues long. The germline V gene has CDR1 SGHNT and CDR2 YYREEE (reference sequence). The DNA of the CDR3 is TGTGCCAGCAGCTCCTCAGTGCAGACAGATACGCAGTATTTT. This translates into CASSSSVQTDTQYF.

Many counts were recorded for this clonotype. This chain links TRBV12-3 or TRBV12-4 with TRBJ1-5, with a possible D match to TRBD1 (5 bases). The CDR3 is made up of 17 amino acids. V shed 6 bases and J shed 4 bases, with 22 bases lying between them. CDR3 protein: CASRPTGRRAGNQPQHF. The CDR3 bases are TGTGCCAGCAGACCCACAGGACGAAGGGCTGGAAATCAGCCCCAGCATTTT.

In its sample, this clonotype was seen many times. CDR3 DNA: TGTGCCACCAGCCAAACGCTGGGGGGTACCGGGGAGCTGTTTTTT. It codes for CATSQTLGGTGELFF. The chain combines TRBV15 with TRBJ2-2; a weak D match, TRBD2 (6 bases). The CDR3 runs 15 residues. V shed 5 bases and J shed 5 bases, with 15 bases lying between them. Per the germline V gene, CDR1 is LNHNV and CDR2 is YYDKDF (reference sequence).

There are a few counts of this clonotype. CDR3 DNA sequence: TGTGCCAGCAGACAAACAGGGGCCACAGATACGCAGTATTTT. Protein sequence: CASRQTGATDTQYF. The chain couples TRBV2 to TRBJ2-3, with 7 bases lining up with TRBD1. The CDR3 length is 14 residues. The V gene end was trimmed by 6 bases and the J gene end by 2 bases; junction bases not matched to a gene: 5. The germline CDR1 and CDR2 sequences are SNHLY and FYNNEI.

This clonotype has at least ten counts. J is TRBJ1-1 and V is TRBV7-9, with D hard to call. The germline V gene encodes CDR1 SEHNR and CDR2 FQNEAQ (reference sequence). CDR3 size: 16 residues. Trimming took 5 bases from V and 7 from J, leaving 23 bases between them. CDR3 sequence (DNA): TGTGCCAGCAGCGCCCTACGCCAGGTCCAAACCGATGAAGCTTTCTTT. Translating it yields CASSALRQVQTDEAFF.

This chain joins TRBV5-6 and TRBJ1-4; unclear D gene. The V gene lost 3 bases and the J gene lost 0 bases, with 15 bases spanning the gap. Germline-derived CDR1 and CDR2 are SGHDT and YYEEEE. This CDR3 region has 17 residues. Here the CDR3 reads CASSSTFVGSTNEKLFF. The CDR3 region has the DNA TGTGCCAGCAGCTCTACCTTTGTTGGGTCAACTAATGAAAAACTGTTTTTT. The full variable domain, with the rest looked up from reference TRBV5-6 and TRBJ1-4, is DAGVTQSPTHLIKTRGQQVTLRCSPKSGHDTVSWYQQALGQGPQFIFQYYEEEERQRGNFPDRFSGHQFPNYSSELNVNALLLGDSALYLCASSSTFVGSTNEKLFFGSGTQLSVL.

This clonotype was seen repeatedly, ten times or more. The rearrangement links TRBV4-3 to TRBJ2-1; perhaps TRBD2 as D (7 bases). The CDR3 extends over 17 amino acids. The germline V and J ends were trimmed by 4 bases and 1 base, with 17 bases remaining between them. Germline assignment: CDR1 LGHNA and CDR2 YSLEER. CDR3: CASSPGEGQGSYNEQFF. The CDR3 DNA reads TGCGCCAGCAGCCCGGGGGAGGGGCAGGGGTCCTACAATGAGCAGTTCTTC.

This clonotype has at least ten counts. This chain connects TRBV7-9 to TRBJ2-1; D tentatively reads TRBD1 or TRBD2 (5 bases each). The CDR3 is 12 residues long. Trimming shortened V by 6 bases and J by 10 bases, and 13 bases separated the two germline ends. CDR1 is SEHNR and CDR2 is FQNEAQ in the germline V gene (reference sequence). DNA of the CDR3: TGTGCCAGCAGGTTCGGGGCCGGAGAGCAGTTCTTC. Residues: CASRFGAGEQFF.

J is TRBJ2-5 and V is TRBV29-1; TRBD1 matches 9 bases. CDR3 length: 12 residues. V trimming: 7 bases; J trimming: 4 bases; junction bases outside the gene matches: 4. Germline V gene lookup returns CDR1 SQVTM and CDR2 ANQGSEA. The CDR3 region has the DNA TGCAGCGGGGGACAGGGTGGAGAGACCCAGTACTTC. Its translation: CSGGQGGETQYF.

This clonotype was seen many times. The rearrangement joins TRBV2 to TRBJ2-3; 9 bases match TRBD1. Germline V gives CDR1 SNHLY, CDR2 FYNNEI. The CDR3 consists of 15 residues. V was pared by 6 bases and J by 8 bases, with 12 bases of the junction left unmatched. CDR3 sequence (DNA): TGTGCCAGCAGGTCCGGGACAGGGTCCGCGGGTACGCAGTATTTT. The encoded protein is CASRSGTGSAGTQYF.

This clonotype appeared many times. The CDR3, as DNA: TGTGCCAGCAGACCTCGACAGGGGGAAGCCTACGAGCAGTACTTC. Its translation is CASRPRQGEAYEQYF. The chain joins TRBV12-3 or TRBV12-4 to TRBJ2-7, with 9 bases identical to TRBD1. V dropped 6 bases and J dropped 2; count of bases not matched to a gene: 8. The CDR3 runs 15 residues.

The chain has TRBV2 and TRBJ2-1, with TRBD2 identical over 9 bases. The V gene's germline CDR1 is SNHLY and CDR2 FYNNEI. J lost 8 bases, V lost 0 bases, and 11 bases had no gene match. This CDR3 has 17 amino acids. CDR3: CASSEAKLAGRSYEQFF. CDR3 sequence (DNA): TGTGCCAGCAGTGAAGCAAAGCTAGCGGGAAGGTCGTATGAGCAGTTCTTC. Variable domain in full (rest from reference TRBV2 and TRBJ2-1): EPEVTQTPSHQVTQMGQEVILRCVPISNHLYFYWYRQILGQKVEFLVSFYNNEISEKSEIFDDQFSVERPDGSNFTLKIRSTKLEDSAMYFCASSEAKLAGRSYEQFFGPGTRLTVL.

This clonotype was recorded a few times. V and J are TRBV29-1 and TRBJ2-1; TRBD2 might be the D (6 bases). V lost 6 bases and J lost 4, with 10 bases in between. The CDR3 contains 12 residues. Germline V lookup: CDR1 SQVTM, CDR2 ANQGSEA. CDR3 in amino acids: CSVEEGYNEQFF. The CDR3 coding sequence is TGCAGCGTCGAGGAGGGATACAATGAGCAGTTCTTC.

The chain links TRBV7-9 to TRBJ2-7; a possible D gene is TRBD2 (5 bases). This CDR3 comprises 14 residues. Germline V gene data show CDR1 as SEHNR and CDR2 as FQNEAQ (reference sequence). The ends were cut back, 6 bases at V and 4 bases at J, with 16 bases in the middle. The CDR3 DNA sequence: TGTGCCAGCAGATCCGAGGGAAATCGGTACGAGCAGTACTTC. Encoded protein: CASRSEGNRYEQYF.

This clonotype was detected many times. This chain uses TRBV7-9 with TRBJ2-2; TRBD2 matches at 8 bases. Losses at the gene ends were 4 bases for V and 5 bases for J; bases not matched to a gene: 12. Germline CDR1 reads SEHNR; CDR2 reads FQNEAQ (reference sequence). This CDR3 comprises 17 residues. CDR3 coding DNA: TGTGCCAGCAGCTCCCGTGGTAGCGGGGAAGGTACCGGGGAGCTGTTTTTT. It translates to CASSSRGSGEGTGELFF.